This paragraph reports one T cell receptor (beta chain). Antigen unknown. These data are taken from a study of Ad26.COV2.S vaccination and SARS-CoV-2 variants. General study results and limits: The authors reported substantial breadth in spike-specific CD8+ and CD4+ T cell responses after vaccination. Breadth and depth estimates from TCRs may understate total T cell responses.

Measured with immunoSEQ multiplex PCR; TCRdb has only the in-frame clones, and not every one. The sample includes approximately 150,000 clones, about nine tenths of them seen just once. The CDR3 totals 13 residues. V lost 2 bases to trimming and J lost 7 bases, with 11 bases between them. Germline V CDR1 and CDR2: MNHEY, SVGAGI. V gene TRBV6-5 combines with J gene TRBJ2-5; unclear D gene. Sample: peripheral blood, taken after recovery from COVID-19. This receptor was taken from a human donor who had recovered from COVID-19. CDR3 protein: CASSYGGTGTQYF. The CDR3, as DNA: TGTGCCAGCAGTTACGGCGGAACGGGGACCCAGTACTTC.